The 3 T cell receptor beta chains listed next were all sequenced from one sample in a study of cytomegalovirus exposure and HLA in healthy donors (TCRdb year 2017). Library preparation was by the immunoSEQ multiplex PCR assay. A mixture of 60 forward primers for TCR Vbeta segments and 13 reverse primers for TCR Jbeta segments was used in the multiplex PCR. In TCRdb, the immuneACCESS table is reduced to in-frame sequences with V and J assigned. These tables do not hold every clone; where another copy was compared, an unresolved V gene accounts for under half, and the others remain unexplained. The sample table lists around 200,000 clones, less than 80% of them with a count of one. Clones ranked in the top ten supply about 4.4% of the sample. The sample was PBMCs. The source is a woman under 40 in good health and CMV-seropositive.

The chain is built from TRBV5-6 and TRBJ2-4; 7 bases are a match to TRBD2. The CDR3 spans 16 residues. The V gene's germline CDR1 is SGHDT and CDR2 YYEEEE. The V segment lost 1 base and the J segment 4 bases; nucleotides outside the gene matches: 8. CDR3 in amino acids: CASSLMWSGGKNIQYF. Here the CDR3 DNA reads TGTGCCAGCAGCTTGATGTGGTCGGGAGGTAAAAACATTCAGTACTTC.

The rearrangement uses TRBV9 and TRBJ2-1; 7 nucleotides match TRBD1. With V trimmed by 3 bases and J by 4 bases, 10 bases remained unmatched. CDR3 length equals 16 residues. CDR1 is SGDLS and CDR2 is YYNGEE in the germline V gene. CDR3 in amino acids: CASSAYPGQKYNEQFF. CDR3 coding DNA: TGTGCCAGCAGCGCATACCCGGGACAGAAATACAATGAGCAGTTCTTC. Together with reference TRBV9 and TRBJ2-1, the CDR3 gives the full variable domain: DSGVTQTPKHLITATGQRVTLRCSPRSGDLSVYWYQQSLDQGLQFLIQYYNGEERAKGNILERFSAQQFPDLHSELNLSSLELGDSALYFCASSAYPGQKYNEQFFGPGTRLTVL.

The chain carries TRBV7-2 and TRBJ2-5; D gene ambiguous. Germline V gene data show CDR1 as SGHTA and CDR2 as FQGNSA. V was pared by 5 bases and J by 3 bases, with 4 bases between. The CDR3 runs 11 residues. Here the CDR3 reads CASSPKETQYF. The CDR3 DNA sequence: TGTGCCAGCAGCCCTAAAGAGACCCAGTACTTC.